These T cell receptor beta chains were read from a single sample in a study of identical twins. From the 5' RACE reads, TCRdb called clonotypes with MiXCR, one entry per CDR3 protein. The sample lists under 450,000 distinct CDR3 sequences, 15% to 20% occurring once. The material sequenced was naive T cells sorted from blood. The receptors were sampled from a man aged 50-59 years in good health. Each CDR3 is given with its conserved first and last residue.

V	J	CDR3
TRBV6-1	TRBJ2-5	CATKGTGTETQYF
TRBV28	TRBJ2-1	CASSPSGTSFEQFF
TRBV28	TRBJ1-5	CASSLLSGTGDNQPQHF
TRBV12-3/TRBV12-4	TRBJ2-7	CASSPGGSYEQYF
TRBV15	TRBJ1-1	CATSRGGGYTEAFF
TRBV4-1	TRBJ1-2	CASSRGDTDYGYTF
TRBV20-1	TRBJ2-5	CSARDSGSMSWETQYF
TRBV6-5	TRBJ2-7	CASSYSLAGGYGQYF
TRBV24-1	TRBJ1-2	CATSETGGDTSYGYTF
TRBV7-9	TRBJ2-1	CASSTTGGASVEQFF
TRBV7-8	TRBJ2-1	CASFPVGTGPPNYNEQFF